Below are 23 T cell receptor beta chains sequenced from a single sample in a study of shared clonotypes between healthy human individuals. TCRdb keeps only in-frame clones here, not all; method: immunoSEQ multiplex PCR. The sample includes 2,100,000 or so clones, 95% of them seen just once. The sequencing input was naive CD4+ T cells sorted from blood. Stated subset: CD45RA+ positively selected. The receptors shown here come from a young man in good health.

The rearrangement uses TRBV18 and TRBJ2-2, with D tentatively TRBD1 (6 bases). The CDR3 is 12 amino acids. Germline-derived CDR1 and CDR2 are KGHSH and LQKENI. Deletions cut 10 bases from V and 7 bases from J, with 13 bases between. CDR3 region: CATRQVGGELFF. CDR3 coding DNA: TGTGCCACCCGACAGGTCGGCGGGGAGCTGTTTTTT.

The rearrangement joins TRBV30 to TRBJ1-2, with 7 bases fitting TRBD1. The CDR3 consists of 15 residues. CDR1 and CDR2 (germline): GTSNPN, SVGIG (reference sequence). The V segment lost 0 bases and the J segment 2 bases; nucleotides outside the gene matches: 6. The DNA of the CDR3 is TGTGCCTGGAGTGTACGACAGGGTGGGAACTATGGCTACACCTTC. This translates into CAWSVRQGGNYGYTF.

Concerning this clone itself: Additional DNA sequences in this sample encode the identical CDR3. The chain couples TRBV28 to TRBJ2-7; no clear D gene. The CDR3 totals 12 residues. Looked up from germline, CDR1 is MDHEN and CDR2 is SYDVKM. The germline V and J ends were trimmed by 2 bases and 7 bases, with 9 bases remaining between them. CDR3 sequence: CASSLRRYEQYF. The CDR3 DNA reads TGTGCCAGCAGTTTAAGGCGGTATGAGCAGTACTTC.

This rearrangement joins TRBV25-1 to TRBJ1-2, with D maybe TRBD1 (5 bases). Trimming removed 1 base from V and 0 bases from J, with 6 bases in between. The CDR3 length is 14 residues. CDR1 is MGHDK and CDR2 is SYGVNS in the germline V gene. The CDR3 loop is CASSELGPNYGYTF. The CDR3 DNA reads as TGTGCCAGCAGTGAATTGGGGCCTAACTATGGCTACACCTTC.

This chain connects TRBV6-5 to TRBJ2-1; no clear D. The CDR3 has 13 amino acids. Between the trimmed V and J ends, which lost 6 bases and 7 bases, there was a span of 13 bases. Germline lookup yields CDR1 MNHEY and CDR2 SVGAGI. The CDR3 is CASSPATENEQFF. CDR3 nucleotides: TGTGCCAGCAGCCCTGCGACCGAGAATGAGCAGTTCTTC.

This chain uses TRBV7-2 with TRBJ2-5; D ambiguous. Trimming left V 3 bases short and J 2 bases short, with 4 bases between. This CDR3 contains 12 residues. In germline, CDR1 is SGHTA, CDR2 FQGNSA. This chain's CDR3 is CASSFGQETQYF. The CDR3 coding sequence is TGTGCCAGCAGCTTTGGGCAAGAGACCCAGTACTTC.

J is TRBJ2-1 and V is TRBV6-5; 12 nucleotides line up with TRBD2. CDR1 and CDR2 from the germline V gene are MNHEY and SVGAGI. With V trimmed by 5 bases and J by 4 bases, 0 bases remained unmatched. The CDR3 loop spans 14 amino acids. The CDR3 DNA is TGTGCCAGCAGTACTAGCGGGGGGTACAATGAGCAGTTCTTC. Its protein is CASSTSGGYNEQFF.

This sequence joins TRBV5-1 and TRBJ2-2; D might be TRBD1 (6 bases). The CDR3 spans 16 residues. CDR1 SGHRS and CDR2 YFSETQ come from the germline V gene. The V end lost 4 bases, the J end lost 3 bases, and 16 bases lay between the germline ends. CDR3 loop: CASSPDRTWDTGELFF. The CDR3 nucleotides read TGCGCCAGCAGCCCAGACAGGACCTGGGACACCGGGGAGCTGTTTTTT.

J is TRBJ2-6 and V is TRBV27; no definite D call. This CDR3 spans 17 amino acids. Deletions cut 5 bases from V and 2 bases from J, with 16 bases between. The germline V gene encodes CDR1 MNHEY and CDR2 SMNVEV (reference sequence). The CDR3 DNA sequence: TGTGCCAGCAGTCGTAGGTTGTTTAGCCCTGGGGCCAACGTCCTGACTTTC. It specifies CASSRRLFSPGANVLTF.

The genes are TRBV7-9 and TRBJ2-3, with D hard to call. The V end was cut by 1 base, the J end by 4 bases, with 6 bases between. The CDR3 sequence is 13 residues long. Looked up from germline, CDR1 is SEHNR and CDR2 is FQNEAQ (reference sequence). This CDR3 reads CASSLDGSDTQYF. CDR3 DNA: TGTGCCAGCAGCTTAGACGGGTCAGATACGCAGTATTTT.

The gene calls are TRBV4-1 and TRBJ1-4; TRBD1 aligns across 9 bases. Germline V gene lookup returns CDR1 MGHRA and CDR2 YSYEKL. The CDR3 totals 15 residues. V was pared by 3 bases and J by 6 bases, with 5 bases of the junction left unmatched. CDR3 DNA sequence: TGCGCCAGCAGCCAGCGGACAGGGGAGGATGAAAAACTGTTTTTT. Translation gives CASSQRTGEDEKLFF.

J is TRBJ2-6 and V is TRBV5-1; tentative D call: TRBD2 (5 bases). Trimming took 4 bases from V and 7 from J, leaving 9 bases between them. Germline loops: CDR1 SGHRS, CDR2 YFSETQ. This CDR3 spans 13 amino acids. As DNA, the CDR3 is TGCGCCAGCAGCCCGAGGGTCGCCAACGTCCTGACTTTC. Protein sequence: CASSPRVANVLTF.

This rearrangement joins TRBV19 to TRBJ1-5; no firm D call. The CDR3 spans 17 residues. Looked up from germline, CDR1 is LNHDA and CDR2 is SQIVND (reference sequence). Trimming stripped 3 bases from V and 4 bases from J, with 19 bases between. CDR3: CASSMVPGSGPNQPQHF. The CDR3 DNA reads TGTGCCAGTAGTATGGTTCCGGGGTCCGGGCCGAATCAGCCCCAGCATTTT.

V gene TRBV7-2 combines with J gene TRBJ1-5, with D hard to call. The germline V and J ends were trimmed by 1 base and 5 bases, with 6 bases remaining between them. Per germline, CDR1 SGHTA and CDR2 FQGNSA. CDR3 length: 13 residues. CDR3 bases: TGTGCCAGCAGCTTAGTTGGGCATCAGCCCCAGCATTTT. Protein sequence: CASSLVGHQPQHF. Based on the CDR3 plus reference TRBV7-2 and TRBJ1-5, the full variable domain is GAGVSQSPSNKVTEKGKDVELRCDPISGHTALYWYRQSLGQGLEFLIYFQGNSAPDKSGLPSDRFSAERTGGSVSTLTIQRTQQEDSAVYLCASSLVGHQPQHFGDGTRLSIL.

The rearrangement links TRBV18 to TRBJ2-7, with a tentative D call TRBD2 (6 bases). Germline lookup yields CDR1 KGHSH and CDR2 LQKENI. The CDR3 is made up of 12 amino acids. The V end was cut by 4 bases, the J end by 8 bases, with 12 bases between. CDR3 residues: CASSHYAGQQYF. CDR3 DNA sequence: TGTGCCAGCTCACATTATGCGGGACAGCAGTACTTC.

CDR3 nucleotide sequence: TGTGCCAGCAGCGTGGGCAGGGGCGACAATGAGCAGTTCTTC. Its translation: CASSVGRGDNEQFF. The chain carries TRBV9 and TRBJ2-1; a weak D match, TRBD1 (6 bases). Trimming cost V 2 bases and J 5 bases, with 11 bases left between them. CDR3 size: 14 residues. Germline CDR1 is SGDLS and CDR2 is YYNGEE.

The CDR3 region has the DNA TGTGCCAGCTCACCACTTGAGGGGGCAACAGATACGCAGTATTTT. Translating gives CASSPLEGATDTQYF. The rearrangement links TRBV18 to TRBJ2-3; TRBD1 agrees at 7 bases. The trim removed 1 base at V and 3 bases at J, leaving 4 bases unmatched. The CDR3 covers 15 residues. Germline loops: CDR1 KGHSH, CDR2 LQKENI. The whole variable domain, remainder taken from reference TRBV18 and TRBJ2-3, is NAGVMQNPRHLVRRRGQEARLRCSPMKGHSHVYWYRQLPEEGLKFMVYLQKENIIDESGMPKERFSAEFPKEGPSILRIQQVVRGDSAAYFCASSPLEGATDTQYFGPGTRLTVL.

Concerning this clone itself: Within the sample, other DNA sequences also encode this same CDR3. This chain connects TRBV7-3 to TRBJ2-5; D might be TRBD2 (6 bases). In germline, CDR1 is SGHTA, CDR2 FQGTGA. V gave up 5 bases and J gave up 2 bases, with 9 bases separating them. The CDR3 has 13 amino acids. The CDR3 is CASSPGLQETQYF. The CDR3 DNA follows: TGTGCCAGCAGCCCCGGACTACAAGAGACCCAGTACTTC.

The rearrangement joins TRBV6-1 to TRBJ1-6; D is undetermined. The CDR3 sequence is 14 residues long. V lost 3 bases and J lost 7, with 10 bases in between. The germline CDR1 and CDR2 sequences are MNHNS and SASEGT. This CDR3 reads CASSEAWRNSPLHF. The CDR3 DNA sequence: TGTGCCAGCAGTGAGGCTTGGAGGAATTCACCCCTCCACTTT.

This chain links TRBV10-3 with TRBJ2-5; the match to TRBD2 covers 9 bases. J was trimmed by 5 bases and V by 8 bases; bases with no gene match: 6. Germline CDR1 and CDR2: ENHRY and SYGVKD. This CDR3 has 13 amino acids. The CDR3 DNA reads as TGTGCCATCGCGGGGGGGCGCGGGGAGACCCAGTACTTC. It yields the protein CAIAGGRGETQYF.

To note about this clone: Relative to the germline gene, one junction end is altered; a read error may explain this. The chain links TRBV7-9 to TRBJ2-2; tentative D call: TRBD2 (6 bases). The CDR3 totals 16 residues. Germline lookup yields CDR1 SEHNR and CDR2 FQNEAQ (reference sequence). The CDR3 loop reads CASSRGYQADTGGLFF. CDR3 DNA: TGTGCCAGCAGCCGCGGATATCAGGCGGACACCGGGGGGCTGTTTTTT.

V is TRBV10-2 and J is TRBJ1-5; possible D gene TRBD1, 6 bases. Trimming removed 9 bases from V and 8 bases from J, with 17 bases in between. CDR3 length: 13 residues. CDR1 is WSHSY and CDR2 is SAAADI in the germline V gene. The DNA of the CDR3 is TGCGCCAGTAAAAACAGGGTGGTGGAGCCCCAGCATTTT. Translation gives CASKNRVVEPQHF.

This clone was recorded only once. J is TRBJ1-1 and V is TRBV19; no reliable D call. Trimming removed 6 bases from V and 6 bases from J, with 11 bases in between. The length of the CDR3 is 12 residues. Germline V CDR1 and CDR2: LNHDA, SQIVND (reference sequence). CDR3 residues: CASRGPTPEAFF. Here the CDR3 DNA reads TGTGCCAGTAGAGGCCCGACTCCTGAAGCTTTCTTT.